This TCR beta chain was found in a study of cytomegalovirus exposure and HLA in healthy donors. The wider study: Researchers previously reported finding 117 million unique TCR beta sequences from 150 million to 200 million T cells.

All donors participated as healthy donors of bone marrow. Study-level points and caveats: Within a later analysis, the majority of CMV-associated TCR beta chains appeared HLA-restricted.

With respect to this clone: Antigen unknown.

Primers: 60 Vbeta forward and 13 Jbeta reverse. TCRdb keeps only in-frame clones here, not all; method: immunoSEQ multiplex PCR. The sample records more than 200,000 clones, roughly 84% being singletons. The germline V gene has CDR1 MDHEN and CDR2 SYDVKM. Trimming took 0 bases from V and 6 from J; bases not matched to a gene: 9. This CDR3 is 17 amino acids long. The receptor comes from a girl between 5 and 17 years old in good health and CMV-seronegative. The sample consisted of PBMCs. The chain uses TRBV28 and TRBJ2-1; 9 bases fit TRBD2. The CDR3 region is CASSLWGSSGEVNEQFF. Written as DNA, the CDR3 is TGTGCCAGCAGTTTATGGGGATCTAGCGGGGAGGTCAATGAGCAGTTCTTC.